Listed below are T cell receptor beta chains from one sample, sequenced in a study of spatial heterogeneity in lung cancer. One entry per CDR3 protein results from TCRdb running MiXCR on the 5' RACE reads. There are about 50,000 distinct CDR3 sequences in the sample; 6% to 8.5% occur only once, and approximately 40% lies in the top ten. This material consisted of PBMCs, taken at follow-up. These receptor sequences come from a female donor with early-stage non-small cell lung cancer. Each CDR3 is given with its conserved first and last residue. The order of the fields is clone size, D gene, J gene, CDR3 length, V gene, CDR3 DNA, CDR3 protein. D genes are given only for firm matches. Clone size is not always given. Where it is, it says once, few, many or a class for expanded clones.

few | NA | TRBJ2-3 | 16 | TRBV3-1 | TGTGCCAGCAGCCAGGCCTGGGGAAGACCAACAGATACGCAGTATTTT | CASSQAWGRPTDTQYF
NA | NA | TRBJ1-1 | 12 | TRBV4-1 | TGCGCCAGCAGCCAAACTACAGGGGAAGCTTTCTTT | CASSQTTGEAFF
many | NA | TRBJ2-5 | 14 | TRBV30 | TGTGCCTGGAGTGTATGGAGGTACCAAGAGACCCAGTACTTC | CAWSVWRYQETQYF
many | TRBD1 | TRBJ2-7 | 15 | TRBV5-1 | TGCGCCAGCAGCTTGGCTCGACAGGGTTTCTACGAGCAGTACTTC | CASSLARQGFYEQYF
few | TRBD1 | TRBJ1-1 | 15 | TRBV5-1 | TGCGCCAGCAGCCCTCAGGGGGCCCTAAACACTGAAGCTTTCTTT | CASSPQGALNTEAFF
few | NA | TRBJ2-3 | 16 | TRBV7-6 | TGTGCCAGCAGCTTAGTGGGGGGAGGAGGGCCAGATACGCAGTATTTT | CASSLVGGGGPDTQYF
many | NA | TRBJ2-1 | 16 | TRBV7-9 | TGTGCCAGCAGCTTAGGCCTGGGAATTTCCTACAATGAGCAGTTCTTC | CASSLGLGISYNEQFF
NA | TRBD2 | TRBJ2-7 | 15 | TRBV20-1 | TGCAGTGCTAGAGCCAATAGAGCGGGGACCTACGAGCAGTACTTC | CSARANRAGTYEQYF
many | NA | TRBJ2-3 | 11 | TRBV18 | TGTGCCAGCTCACCAACAGATACGCAGTATTTT | CASSPTDTQYF
few | NA | TRBJ2-3 | 12 | TRBV7-9 | TGTGCCAGCACCTTACATCAGGGTACGCAGTATTTT | CASTLHQGTQYF